This T cell receptor beta chain was recorded in a study of T cell responses to AZD1222 COVID-19 vaccine. This clone was picked up one time. V dropped 0 bases and J dropped 9; count of bases not matched to a gene: 2. Looked up from germline, CDR1 is SGHNT and CDR2 is YENEEA. The CDR3 length is 13 residues. Repertoires were generated with immunoSEQ multiplex PCR, while TCRdb's copy carries only in-frame clones and drops some. The repertoire holds under 250,000 clones, with just over 90% as singletons. The input for sequencing was peripheral blood, taken on day 0 of MenACWY control vaccination. The chain has TRBV11-3 and TRBJ2-1; 7 nucleotides align to TRBD2. This TCR was recovered from an adult in good health. The CDR3: CASSLELASEQFF. In DNA, the CDR3 is TGTGCCAGCAGCTTAGAACTAGCGAGTGAGCAGTTCTTC.